Listed below are T cell receptor beta chains from one sample, sequenced in a study of T cell responses to AZD1222 COVID-19 vaccine. TCRdb's table, derived via immunoSEQ multiplex PCR, lists solely in-frame clones and lacks some. Seen here are 100,000 to 150,000 clones, 89% observed once, and the top ten hold roughly 6.3%. This specimen was peripheral blood, taken on day 0 of AZD1222 vaccination. These TCRs come from an adult in good health. Each CDR3 is given without its conserved first and last residue. The order of the fields is V gene, J gene, CDR3 length, CDR3 protein.

>TRBV11-2|TRBJ2-2|13
ASRPGQINTGELF
>TRBV6-2/TRBV6-3|TRBJ1-2|11
ASSYAGADGYT
>TRBV18|TRBJ1-3|15
ASSPRADSLSGNTIY
>TRBV9|TRBJ1-6|9
ASSADSPLH
>TRBV18|TRBJ2-5|14
ASSPQTGGRGETQY
>TRBV5-1|TRBJ2-2|14
ASSLESGLNTGELF
>TRBV7-8|TRBJ1-1|13
ASSLAPTGGTEAF
>TRBV3-1/TRBV3-2|TRBJ2-7|13
ASSHGRDPSYEQY
>TRBV7-2|TRBJ2-3|14
ASSFPLAGATDTQY
>TRBV20-1|TRBJ1-1|9
SARDSRKAF
>TRBV2|TRBJ1-1|10
ASRPTGFEAF
>TRBV5-1|TRBJ2-1|9
ASSLYNEQF
>TRBV7-9|TRBJ1-1|12
ASSSRRQNTEAF
>TRBV6-5|TRBJ1-5|11
ASGQVPHQPQH
>TRBV19|TRBJ2-5|14
ASSIEGGAGVETQY
>TRBV6-2/TRBV6-3|TRBJ2-1|12
ASSWGASYNEQF
>TRBV6-5|TRBJ1-4|13
ASSYSNRGREKLF
>TRBV27|TRBJ2-1|12
ASAYYQGANEQF
>TRBV30|TRBJ2-4|13
AWTQGGREKNIQY
>TRBV7-7|TRBJ1-2|10
ASIRRTDGYT
>TRBV16|TRBJ1-2|12
ASSLKTVNYGYT
>TRBV7-9|TRBJ1-4|12
ASSRTGDIEKLF
>TRBV7-6|TRBJ1-1|13
ASSLATGTNTEAF
>TRBV4-1|TRBJ2-1|11
ASSQVGYNEQF
>TRBV3-1/TRBV3-2|TRBJ1-2|13
ASSQDRGINYGYT
>TRBV19|TRBJ1-1|11
ASSRSMNTEAF
>TRBV30|TRBJ1-2|13
AWGRSGRPNYGYT
>TRBV7-6|TRBJ1-1|11
ASTTPKMAEAF
>TRBV7-8|TRBJ2-1|12
ASSLSGFYNEQF
>TRBV5-6|TRBJ1-3|10
ASSWSGNTIY
>TRBV10-1|TRBJ1-5|11
ASGDSPNQPQH
>TRBV5-1|TRBJ1-2|10
ASSLTNDGYT